This T cell receptor (beta chain) originates from a study of blood T cell repertoires in COVID-19. The wider study: Sample material is recorded as cDNA or gDNA derived from T cells, B-cell-depleted T cells, or PBMCs.

In this sample, this clone turned up a few times. Original data processing: Cell counts per sample came from amplifying reference gene primers. TCRdb's copy holds only in-frame clones and misses some; the assay was immunoSEQ multiplex PCR. Clonal size and the V and J genes are those of that table, whereas D and trimming came from the DNA. Among 400,000 or so clones listed, over 75% were seen once. This CDR3 has 17 residues. CDR1 and CDR2 from the germline V gene are SGHKS and YYEKEE (reference sequence). Deletions cut 2 bases from V and 0 bases from J, with 14 bases between. Each participant's cohort was designated according to participant-reported clinical history.

V is TRBV5-5 and J is TRBJ2-2; D is unclear. The sample was PBMCs or T cells enriched from blood (not recorded which). The TCR sequence derives from a middle-aged woman with acute COVID-19. CDR3 DNA sequence: TGTGCCAGCAGCTTCTCCGGTCGGAGAACGAACACCGGGGAGCTGTTTTTT. Translation: CASSFSGRRTNTGELFF.